This T cell receptor (beta chain) was identified during a study of T-cell memory formation after mild COVID-19. Study-level points and caveats: Mainly in CM and EM were contracting CD4+ clones; CD8+ were in EMRA.

TCRdb passed the 5' RACE reads through MiXCR, listing each CDR3 protein once. The table includes around 470,000 distinct CDR3 sequences, around 20% detected once. Note on this clonotype: Its antigen remains unidentified.

This CDR3 contains 12 residues. In germline, CDR1 is LGHDT, CDR2 YNNKEL (reference sequence). V was trimmed by 1 base and J by 5 bases, leaving 5 bases between them. The specimen sequenced was PBMCs or a T cell subset sorted from them (not recorded which). This chain links TRBV3-1 with TRBJ2-5, with D uncertain. This clonotype was sampled from an adult woman who had mild COVID-19 (a few samples of this study predate the infection). Cell type and time point are not known. The DNA for the CDR3 is TGTGCCAGCAGCCAAGTTCTCGAGACCCAGTACTTC. This translates into CASSQVLETQYF.